One T cell receptor beta chain is described in this entry. Antigen unknown. The germline V gene encodes CDR1 MNHNS and CDR2 SASEGT. This CDR3 spans 13 amino acids. V lost 8 bases and J lost 7; bases outside the gene matches: 11. These data belong to a study of tumor-infiltrating lymphocytes in localized non-small cell lung cancer. Looking at the study overall: Several tumor histologies, both smoking statuses, and some post-neoadjuvant chemotherapy samples were included. Resected tumor was paired with non-adjacent uninvolved lung from the same patient. Study-level results: IM1 and IM2 tumors showed no difference in T-cell fraction. Each assay used a separate piece of the same tissue.

Generated by immunoSEQ multiplex PCR, the TCRdb table keeps only in-frame clones and is missing some. The table shows about 7,600 clones, with about 79% occurring only once. Material: uninvolved lung tissue not adjacent to the tumor. The genes are TRBV6-1 and TRBJ2-7; 7 bases are a match to TRBD2. This TCR derives from a human donor with non-small cell lung cancer. Written as DNA, the CDR3 is TGTGCCAGCTCTCAGCGGGAAACGGGAGAGCAGTACTTC. This encodes CASSQRETGEQYF.